The sample holds many counts of the clone carrying this T cell receptor beta chain. What it recognizes is unknown. This entry belongs to a study of T cells in Graves' hyperthyroidism and ophthalmopathy. The wider study: Peripheral blood samples were taken at initial diagnosis, prior to any treatment.

TCR beta CDR3 region amplification was performed from RNA transcripts. The study used the HTBI primer set for a first-round RT-PCR of the TCR CDR3. From the multiplex PCR reads, TCRdb called clonotypes with MiXCR, one entry per CDR3 protein. The repertoire holds about 410,000 distinct CDR3 sequences, about 15% seen once, with less than 15% in the top ten. The CDR3 extends over 15 amino acids. V was pared by 2 bases and J by 8 bases, with 8 bases of the junction left unmatched. CDR1 is KGHSH, CDR2 LQKENI, per germline. Study-wide points: From stable hyperthyroidism, ophthalmopathy was set apart by a 13 V-J model.

The V gene is TRBV18, the J gene TRBJ2-1; 8 positions agree with TRBD2. The receptor comes from a man aged 18 to 35 with Graves' ophthalmopathy. Sequenced input: blood. CDR3 region: CASSPVGGGFDEQFF. The CDR3 DNA follows: TGTGCCAGCTCACCAGTCGGGGGGGGATTCGATGAGCAGTTCTTC.